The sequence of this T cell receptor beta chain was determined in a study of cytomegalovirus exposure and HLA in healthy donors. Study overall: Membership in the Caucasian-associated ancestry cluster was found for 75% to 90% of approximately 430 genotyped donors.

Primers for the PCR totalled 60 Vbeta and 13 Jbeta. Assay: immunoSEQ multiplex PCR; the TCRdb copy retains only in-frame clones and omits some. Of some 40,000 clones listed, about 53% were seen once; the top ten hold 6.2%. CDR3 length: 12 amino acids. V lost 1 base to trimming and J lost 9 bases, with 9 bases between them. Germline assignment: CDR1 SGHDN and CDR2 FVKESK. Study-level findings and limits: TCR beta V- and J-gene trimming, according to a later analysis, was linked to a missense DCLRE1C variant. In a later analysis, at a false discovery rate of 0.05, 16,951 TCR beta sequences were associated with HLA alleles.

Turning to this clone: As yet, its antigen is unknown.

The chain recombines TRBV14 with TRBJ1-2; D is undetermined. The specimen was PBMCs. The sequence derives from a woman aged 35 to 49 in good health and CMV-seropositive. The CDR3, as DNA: TGTGCCAGCAGCCAAGTGGGCGGGAGCTACACCTTC. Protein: CASSQVGGSYTF.